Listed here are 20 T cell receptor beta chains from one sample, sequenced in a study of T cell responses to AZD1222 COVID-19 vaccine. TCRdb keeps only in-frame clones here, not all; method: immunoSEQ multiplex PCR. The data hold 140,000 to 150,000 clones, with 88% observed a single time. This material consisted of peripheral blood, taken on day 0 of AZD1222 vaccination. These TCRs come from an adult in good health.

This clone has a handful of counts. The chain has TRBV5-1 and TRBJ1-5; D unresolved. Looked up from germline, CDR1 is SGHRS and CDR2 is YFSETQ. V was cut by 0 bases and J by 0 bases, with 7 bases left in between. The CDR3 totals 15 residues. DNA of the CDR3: TGCGCCAGCAGCTTGGGCCTGAGTAGCAATCAGCCCCAGCATTTT. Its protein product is CASSLGLSSNQPQHF.

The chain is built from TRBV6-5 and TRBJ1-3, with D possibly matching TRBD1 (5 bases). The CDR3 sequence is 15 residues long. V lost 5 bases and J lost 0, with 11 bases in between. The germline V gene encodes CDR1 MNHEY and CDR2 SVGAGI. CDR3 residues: CASSRQLSSGNTIYF. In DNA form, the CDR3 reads TGTGCCAGCAGTCGACAGCTGAGCTCTGGAAACACCATATATTTT.

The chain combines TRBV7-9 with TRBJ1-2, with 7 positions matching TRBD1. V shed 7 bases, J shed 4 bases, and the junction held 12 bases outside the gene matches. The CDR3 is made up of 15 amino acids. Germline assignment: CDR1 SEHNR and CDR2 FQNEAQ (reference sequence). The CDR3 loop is CASTKQGLGGYGYTF. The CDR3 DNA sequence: TGTGCCAGCACCAAACAGGGGTTGGGGGGCTATGGCTACACCTTC.

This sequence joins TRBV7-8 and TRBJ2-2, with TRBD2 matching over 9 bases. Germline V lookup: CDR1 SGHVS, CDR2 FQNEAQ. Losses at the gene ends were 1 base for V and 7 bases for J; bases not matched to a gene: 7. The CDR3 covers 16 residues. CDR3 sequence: CASSLVAGVGYGELFF. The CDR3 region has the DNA TGTGCCAGCAGCTTAGTAGCGGGGGTGGGGTACGGGGAGCTGTTTTTT. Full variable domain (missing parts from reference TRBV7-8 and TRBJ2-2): GAGVSQSPRYKVAKRGQDVALRCDPISGHVSLFWYQQALGQGPEFLTYFQNEAQLDKSGLPSDRFFAERPEGSVSTLKIQRTQQEDSAVYLCASSLVAGVGYGELFFGEGSRLTVL.

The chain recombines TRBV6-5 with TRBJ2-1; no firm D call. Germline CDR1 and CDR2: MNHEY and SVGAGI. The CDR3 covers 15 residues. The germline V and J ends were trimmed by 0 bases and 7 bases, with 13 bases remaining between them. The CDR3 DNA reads TGTGCCAGCAGTTACTCGGTCGGCTTAGGAAATGAGCAGTTCTTC. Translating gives CASSYSVGLGNEQFF.

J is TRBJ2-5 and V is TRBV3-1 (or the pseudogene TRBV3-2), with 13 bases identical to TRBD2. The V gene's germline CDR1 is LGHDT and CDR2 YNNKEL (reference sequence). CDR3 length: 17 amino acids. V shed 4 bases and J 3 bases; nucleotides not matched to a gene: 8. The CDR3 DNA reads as TGTGCCAGCAGCCCCACCCGACTAGCGGGGGGTGAAGAGACCCAGTACTTC. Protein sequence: CASSPTRLAGGEETQYF.

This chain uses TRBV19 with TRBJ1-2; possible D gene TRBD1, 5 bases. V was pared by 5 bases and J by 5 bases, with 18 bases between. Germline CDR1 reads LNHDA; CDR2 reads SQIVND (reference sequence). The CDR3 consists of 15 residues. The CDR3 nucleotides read TGTGCCAGTAGTTCCTCGCGGGGGGTAGGGTATGGCTACACCTTC. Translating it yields CASSSSRGVGYGYTF.

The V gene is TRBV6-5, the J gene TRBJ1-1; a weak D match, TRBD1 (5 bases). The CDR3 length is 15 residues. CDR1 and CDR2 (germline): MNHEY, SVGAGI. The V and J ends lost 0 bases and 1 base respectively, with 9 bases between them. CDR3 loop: CASSYSGLANTEAFF. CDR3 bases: TGTGCCAGCAGTTACTCGGGACTCGCGAACACTGAAGCTTTCTTT.

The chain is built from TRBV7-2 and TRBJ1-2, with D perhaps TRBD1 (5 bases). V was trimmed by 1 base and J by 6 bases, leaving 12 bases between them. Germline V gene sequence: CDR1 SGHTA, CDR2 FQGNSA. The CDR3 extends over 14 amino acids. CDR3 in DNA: TGTGCCAGCAGCTTAGATAAGGGGCAGGATGGCTACACCTTC. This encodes CASSLDKGQDGYTF. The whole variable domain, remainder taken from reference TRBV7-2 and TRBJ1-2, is GAGVSQSPSNKVTEKGKDVELRCDPISGHTALYWYRQSLGQGLEFLIYFQGNSAPDKSGLPSDRFSAERTGGSVSTLTIQRTQQEDSAVYLCASSLDKGQDGYTFGSGTRLTVV.

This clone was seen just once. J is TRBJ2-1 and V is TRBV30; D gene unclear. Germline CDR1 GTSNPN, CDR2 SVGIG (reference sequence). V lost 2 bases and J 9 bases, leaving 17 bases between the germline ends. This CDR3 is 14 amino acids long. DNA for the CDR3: TGTGCCTGGAGTCGTAGTGGGGAAGGAGTTGAGCAGTTCTTC. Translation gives CAWSRSGEGVEQFF.

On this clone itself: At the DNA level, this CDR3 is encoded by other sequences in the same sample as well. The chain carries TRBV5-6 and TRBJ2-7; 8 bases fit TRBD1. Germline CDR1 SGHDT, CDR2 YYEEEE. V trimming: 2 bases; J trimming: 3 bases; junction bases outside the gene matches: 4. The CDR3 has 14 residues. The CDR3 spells CASSLGQGRYEQYF. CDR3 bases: TGTGCCAGCAGCTTAGGACAGGGACGCTACGAGCAGTACTTC. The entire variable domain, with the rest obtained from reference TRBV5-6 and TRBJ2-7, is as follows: DAGVTQSPTHLIKTRGQQVTLRCSPKSGHDTVSWYQQALGQGPQFIFQYYEEEERQRGNFPDRFSGHQFPNYSSELNVNALLLGDSALYLCASSLGQGRYEQYFGPGTRLTVT.

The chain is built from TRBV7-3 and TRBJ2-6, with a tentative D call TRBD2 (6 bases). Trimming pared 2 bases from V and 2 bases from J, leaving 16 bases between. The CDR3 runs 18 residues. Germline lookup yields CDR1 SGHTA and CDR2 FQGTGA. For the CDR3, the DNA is TGTGCCAGCAGCTTAGAGCCGGCAGGGACTCCTGGGGCCAACGTCCTGACTTTC. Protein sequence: CASSLEPAGTPGANVLTF. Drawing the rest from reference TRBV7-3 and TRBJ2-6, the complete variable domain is GAGVSQTPSNKVTEKGKYVELRCDPISGHTALYWYRQSLGQGPEFLIYFQGTGAADDSGLPNDRFFAVRPEGSVSTLKIQRTERGDSAVYLCASSLEPAGTPGANVLTFGAGSRLTVL.

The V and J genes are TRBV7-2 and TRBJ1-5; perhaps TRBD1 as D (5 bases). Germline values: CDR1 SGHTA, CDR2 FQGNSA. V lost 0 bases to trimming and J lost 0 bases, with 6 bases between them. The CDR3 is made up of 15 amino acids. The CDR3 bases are TGTGCCAGCAGCTTAGCGGGGGGTAGCAATCAGCCCCAGCATTTT. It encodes CASSLAGGSNQPQHF. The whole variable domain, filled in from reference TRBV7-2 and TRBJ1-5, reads GAGVSQSPSNKVTEKGKDVELRCDPISGHTALYWYRQSLGQGLEFLIYFQGNSAPDKSGLPSDRFSAERTGGSVSTLTIQRTQQEDSAVYLCASSLAGGSNQPQHFGDGTRLSIL.

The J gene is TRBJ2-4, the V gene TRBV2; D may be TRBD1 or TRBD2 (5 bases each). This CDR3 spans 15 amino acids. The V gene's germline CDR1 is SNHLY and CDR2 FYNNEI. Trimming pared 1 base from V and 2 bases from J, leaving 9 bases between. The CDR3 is CASSEEGSSKNIQYF. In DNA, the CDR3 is TGTGCCAGCAGTGAAGAGGGGAGCTCCAAAAACATTCAGTACTTC.

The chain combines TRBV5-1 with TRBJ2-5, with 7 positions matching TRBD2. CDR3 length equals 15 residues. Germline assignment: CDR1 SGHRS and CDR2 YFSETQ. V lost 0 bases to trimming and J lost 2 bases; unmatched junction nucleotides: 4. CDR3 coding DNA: TGCGCCAGCAGCTTGGGGGGTAGCGGGCAAGAGACCCAGTACTTC. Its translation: CASSLGGSGQETQYF.

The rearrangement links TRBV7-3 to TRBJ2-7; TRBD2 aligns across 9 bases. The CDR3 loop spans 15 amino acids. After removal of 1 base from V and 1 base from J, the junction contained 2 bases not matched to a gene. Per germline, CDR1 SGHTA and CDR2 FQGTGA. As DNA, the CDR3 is TGTGCCAGCAGCTTAAATAGCGGGGGATCCTACGAGCAGTACTTC. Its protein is CASSLNSGGSYEQYF.

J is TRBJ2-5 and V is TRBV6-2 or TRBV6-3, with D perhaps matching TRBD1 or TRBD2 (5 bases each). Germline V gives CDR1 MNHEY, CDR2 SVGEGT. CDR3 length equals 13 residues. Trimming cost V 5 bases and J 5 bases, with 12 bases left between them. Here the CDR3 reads CASSGTESETQYF. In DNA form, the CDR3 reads TGTGCCAGCAGTGGGACGGAATCGGAGACCCAGTACTTC.

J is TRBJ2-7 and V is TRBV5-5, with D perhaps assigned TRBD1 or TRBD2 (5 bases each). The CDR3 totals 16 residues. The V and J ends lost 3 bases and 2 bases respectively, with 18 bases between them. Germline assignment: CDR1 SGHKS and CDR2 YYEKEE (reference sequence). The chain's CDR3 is CASSWGPGRRAYEQYF. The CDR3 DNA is TGTGCCAGCAGCTGGGGCCCGGGACGGAGAGCCTACGAGCAGTACTTC.

The CDR3 here is CASSQATPPGREAFF. Written as DNA, the CDR3 is TGTGCCAGCAGCCAAGCAACCCCACCCGGCAGGGAAGCTTTCTTT. The chain is built from TRBV3-1 (or the pseudogene TRBV3-2) and TRBJ1-1; D not resolved. V lost 1 base and J 8 bases, leaving 17 bases between the germline ends. The CDR3 spans 15 residues. Germline CDR1 reads LGHDT; CDR2 reads YNNKEL (reference sequence).

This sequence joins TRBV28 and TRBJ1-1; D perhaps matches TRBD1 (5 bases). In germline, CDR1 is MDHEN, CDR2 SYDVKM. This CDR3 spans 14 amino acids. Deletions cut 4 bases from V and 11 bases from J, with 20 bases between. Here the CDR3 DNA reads TGTGCCAGCAGTTCCCTTACCGGGGCCCGCTACGCTTTCTTT. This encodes CASSSLTGARYAFF.